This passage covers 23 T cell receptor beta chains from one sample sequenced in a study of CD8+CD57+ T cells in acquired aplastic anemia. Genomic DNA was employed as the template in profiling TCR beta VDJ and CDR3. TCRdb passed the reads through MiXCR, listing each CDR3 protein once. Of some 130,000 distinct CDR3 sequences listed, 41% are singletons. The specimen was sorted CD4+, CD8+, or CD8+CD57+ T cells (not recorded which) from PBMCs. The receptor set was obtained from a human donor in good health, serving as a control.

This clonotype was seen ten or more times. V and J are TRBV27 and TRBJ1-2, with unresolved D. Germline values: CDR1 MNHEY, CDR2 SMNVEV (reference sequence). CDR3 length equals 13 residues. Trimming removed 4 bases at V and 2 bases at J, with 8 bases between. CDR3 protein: CASSSFRNYGYTF. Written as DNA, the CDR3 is TGTGCCAGCAGTTCTTTCAGAAACTATGGCTACACCTTC.

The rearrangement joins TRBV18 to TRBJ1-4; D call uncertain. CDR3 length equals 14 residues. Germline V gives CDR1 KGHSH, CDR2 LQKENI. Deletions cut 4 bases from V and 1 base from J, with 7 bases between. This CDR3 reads CASSRKGTNEKLFF. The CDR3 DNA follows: TGTGCCAGCTCACGCAAGGGAACTAATGAAAAACTGTTTTTT.

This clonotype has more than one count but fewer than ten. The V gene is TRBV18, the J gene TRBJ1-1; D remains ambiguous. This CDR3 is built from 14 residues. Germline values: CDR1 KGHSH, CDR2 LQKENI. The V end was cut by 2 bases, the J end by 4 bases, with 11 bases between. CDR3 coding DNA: TGTGCCAGCTCACCAGGAGAGTGGGTCACTGAAGCTTTCTTT. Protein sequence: CASSPGEWVTEAFF.

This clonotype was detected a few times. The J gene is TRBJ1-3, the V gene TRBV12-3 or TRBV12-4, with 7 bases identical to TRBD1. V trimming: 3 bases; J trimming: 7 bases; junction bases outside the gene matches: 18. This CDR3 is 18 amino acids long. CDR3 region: CASSFPSPGQLKGNTIYF. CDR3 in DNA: TGTGCCAGCAGTTTCCCTTCCCCGGGACAGTTAAAAGGGAACACCATATATTTT.

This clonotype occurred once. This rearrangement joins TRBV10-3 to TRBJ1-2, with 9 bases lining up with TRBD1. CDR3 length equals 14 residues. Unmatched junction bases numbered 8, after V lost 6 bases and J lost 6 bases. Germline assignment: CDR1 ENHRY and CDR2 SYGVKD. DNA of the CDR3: TGTGCCATCAGCCCGCTGGGACAGGGAAATGGCTACACCTTC. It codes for CAISPLGQGNGYTF.

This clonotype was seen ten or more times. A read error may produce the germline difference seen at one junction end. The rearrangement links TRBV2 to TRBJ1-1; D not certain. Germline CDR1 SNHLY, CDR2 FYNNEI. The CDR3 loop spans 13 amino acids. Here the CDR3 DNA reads TGTGGCAGCCGAATAGTACGGGGAGCTGAAGCTTTCTTT. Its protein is CGSRIVRGAEAFF.

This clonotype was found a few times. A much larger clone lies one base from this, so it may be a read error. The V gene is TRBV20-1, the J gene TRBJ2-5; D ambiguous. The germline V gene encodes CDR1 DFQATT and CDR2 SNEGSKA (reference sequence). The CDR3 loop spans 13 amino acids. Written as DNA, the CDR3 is TGCAGTGCTAGAGATCGCTCCCAAGAGGCCCAGTACTTC. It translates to CSARDRSQEAQYF.

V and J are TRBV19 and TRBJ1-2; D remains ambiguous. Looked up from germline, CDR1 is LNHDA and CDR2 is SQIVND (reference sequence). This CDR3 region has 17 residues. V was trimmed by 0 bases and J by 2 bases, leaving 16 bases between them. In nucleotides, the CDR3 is TGTGCCAGTAGTATAGATCCAAGGGCCTTCATCAACTATGGCTACACCTTC. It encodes CASSIDPRAFINYGYTF.

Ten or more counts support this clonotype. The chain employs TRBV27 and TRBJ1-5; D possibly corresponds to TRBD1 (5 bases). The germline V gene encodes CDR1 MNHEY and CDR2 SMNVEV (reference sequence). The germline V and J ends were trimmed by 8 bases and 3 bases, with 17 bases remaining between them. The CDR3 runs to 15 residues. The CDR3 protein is CASGPGGATNQPQHF. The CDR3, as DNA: TGTGCCAGCGGCCCAGGAGGGGCCACCAATCAGCCCCAGCATTTT.

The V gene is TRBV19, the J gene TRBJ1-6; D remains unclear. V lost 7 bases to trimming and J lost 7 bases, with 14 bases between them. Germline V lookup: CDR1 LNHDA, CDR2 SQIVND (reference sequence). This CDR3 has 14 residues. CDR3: CASNSGQENSPLHF. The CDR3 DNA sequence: TGTGCCAGTAACAGCGGGCAGGAGAATTCACCCCTCCACTTT.

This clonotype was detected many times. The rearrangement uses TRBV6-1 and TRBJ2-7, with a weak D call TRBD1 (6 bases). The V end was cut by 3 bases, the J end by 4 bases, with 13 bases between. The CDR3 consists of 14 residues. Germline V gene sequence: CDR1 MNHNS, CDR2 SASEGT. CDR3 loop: CASSEVRGVYEQYF. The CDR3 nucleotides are TGTGCCAGCAGTGAGGTCAGGGGCGTTTACGAGCAGTACTTC.

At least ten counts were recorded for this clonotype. The CDR3 nucleotides are TGTGCCAGCAGCTTCCGACAGGGTCCCTACGAGCAGTACTTC. Amino acid sequence: CASSFRQGPYEQYF. The V gene is TRBV7-9, the J gene TRBJ2-7, with 7 nucleotides matching TRBD1. Per germline, CDR1 SEHNR and CDR2 FQNEAQ (reference sequence). There are 14 residues in the CDR3. The V segment lost 3 bases and the J segment 2 bases; nucleotides outside the gene matches: 4.

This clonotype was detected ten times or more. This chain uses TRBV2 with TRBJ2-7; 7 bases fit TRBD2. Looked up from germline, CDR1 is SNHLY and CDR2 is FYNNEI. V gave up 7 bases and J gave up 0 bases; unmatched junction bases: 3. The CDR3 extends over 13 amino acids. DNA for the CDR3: TGTGCCAGCAACCGGGACTACTCCTACGAGCAGTACTTC. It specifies CASNRDYSYEQYF.

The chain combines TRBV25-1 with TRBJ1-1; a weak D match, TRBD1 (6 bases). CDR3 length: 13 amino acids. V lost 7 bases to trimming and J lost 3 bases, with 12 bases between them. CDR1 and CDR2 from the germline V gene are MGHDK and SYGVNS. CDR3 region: CASNQEGDTEAFF. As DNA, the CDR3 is TGTGCCAGCAATCAGGAGGGGGACACTGAAGCTTTCTTT.

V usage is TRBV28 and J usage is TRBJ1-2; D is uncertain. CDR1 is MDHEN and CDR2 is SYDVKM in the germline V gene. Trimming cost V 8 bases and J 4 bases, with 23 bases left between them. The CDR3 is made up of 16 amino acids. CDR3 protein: CASLGPFRLSRYGYTF. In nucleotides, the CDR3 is TGTGCCAGCCTCGGGCCCTTTCGATTGTCTCGCTATGGCTACACCTTC.

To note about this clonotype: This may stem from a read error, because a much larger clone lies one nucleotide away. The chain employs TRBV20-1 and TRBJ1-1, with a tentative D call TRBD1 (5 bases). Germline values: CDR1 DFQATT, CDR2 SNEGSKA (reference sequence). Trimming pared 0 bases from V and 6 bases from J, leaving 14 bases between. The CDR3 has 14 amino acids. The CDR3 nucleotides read TGCAGTGCTAGAGAACCCCACAGGACGGCTGAAGCTTTCTTT. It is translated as CSAREPHRTAEAFF.

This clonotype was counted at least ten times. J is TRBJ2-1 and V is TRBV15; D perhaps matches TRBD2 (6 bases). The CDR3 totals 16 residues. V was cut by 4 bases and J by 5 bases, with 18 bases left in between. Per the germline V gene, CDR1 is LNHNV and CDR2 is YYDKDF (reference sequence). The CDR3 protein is CATSTREASLHNEQFF. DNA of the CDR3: TGTGCCACCAGCACGAGGGAGGCTAGCCTCCACAATGAGCAGTTCTTC.

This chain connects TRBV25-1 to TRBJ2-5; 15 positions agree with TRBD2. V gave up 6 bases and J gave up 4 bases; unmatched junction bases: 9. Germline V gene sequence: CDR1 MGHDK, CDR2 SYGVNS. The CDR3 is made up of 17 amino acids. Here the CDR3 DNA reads TGTGCCAGCAGCTCCGCGGGACTAGCGGGGGGAAGAGAGACCCAGTACTTC. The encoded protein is CASSSAGLAGGRETQYF.

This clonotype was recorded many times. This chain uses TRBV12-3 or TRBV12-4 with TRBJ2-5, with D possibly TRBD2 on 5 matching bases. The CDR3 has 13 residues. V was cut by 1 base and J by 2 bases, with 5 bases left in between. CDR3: CASSLGLQETQYF. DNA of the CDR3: TGTGCCAGCAGTTTAGGACTACAAGAGACCCAGTACTTC.

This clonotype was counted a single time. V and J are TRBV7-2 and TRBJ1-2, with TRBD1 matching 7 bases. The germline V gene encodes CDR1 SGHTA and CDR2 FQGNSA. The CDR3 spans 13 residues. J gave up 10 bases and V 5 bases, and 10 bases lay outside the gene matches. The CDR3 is CASSPRTGIDYTF. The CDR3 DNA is TGTGCCAGCAGCCCGCGGACAGGTATCGACTACACCTTC.

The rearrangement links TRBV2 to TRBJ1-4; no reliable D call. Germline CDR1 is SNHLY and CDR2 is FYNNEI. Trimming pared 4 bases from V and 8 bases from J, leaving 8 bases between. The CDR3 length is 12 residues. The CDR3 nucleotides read TGTGCCAGCAGTGTAGCGTGGGAAAAACTGTTTTTT. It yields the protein CASSVAWEKLFF.

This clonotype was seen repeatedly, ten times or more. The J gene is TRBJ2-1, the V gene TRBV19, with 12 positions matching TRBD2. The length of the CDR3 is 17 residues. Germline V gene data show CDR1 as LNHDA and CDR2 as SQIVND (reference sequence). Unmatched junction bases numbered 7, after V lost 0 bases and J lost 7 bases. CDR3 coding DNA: TGTGCCAGTAGTATAGAACGACTAGCGGGAGTCCATAATGAGCAGTTCTTC. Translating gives CASSIERLAGVHNEQFF.

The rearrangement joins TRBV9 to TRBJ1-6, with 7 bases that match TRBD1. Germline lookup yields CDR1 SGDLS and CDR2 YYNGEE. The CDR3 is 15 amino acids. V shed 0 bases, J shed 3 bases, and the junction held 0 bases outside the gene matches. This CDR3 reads CASSVAGGYNSPLHF. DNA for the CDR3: TGTGCCAGCAGCGTAGCAGGGGGCTATAATTCACCCCTCCACTTT.